One sample yielded the 15 T cell receptor beta chains listed below, sequenced in a study of blood T cell repertoires in COVID-19. Libraries were prepared by immunoSEQ multiplex PCR; TCRdb keeps only in-frame clonotypes and omits some of them. The data contain approximately 210,000 clones, roughly four fifths of them singletons. The sequenced sample consisted of peripheral blood. The receptors come from a woman of 80 years or more with COVID-19, enrolled during active disease.

V and J are TRBV9 and TRBJ2-5; possible D gene TRBD1, 5 bases. The germline V gene encodes CDR1 SGDLS and CDR2 YYNGEE. The germline V and J ends were trimmed by 0 bases and 4 bases, with 7 bases remaining between them. CDR3 length equals 13 residues. The CDR3 DNA reads as TGTGCCAGCAGCGTAGAGGGGCTAGAGACCCAGTACTTC. This sequence encodes CASSVEGLETQYF.

The chain is built from TRBV28 and TRBJ1-5; maybe TRBD1 (6 bases). Germline CDR1 reads MDHEN; CDR2 reads SYDVKM. V was clipped by 3 bases and J by 4 bases, with 16 bases between them. The CDR3 is 16 amino acids. Here the CDR3 DNA reads TGTGCCAGCAGTTTCTCGGGGGGCGGCCCGAATCAGCCCCAGCATTTT. It is translated as CASSFSGGGPNQPQHF.

The chain employs TRBV3-1 (or the pseudogene TRBV3-2) and TRBJ2-7; a possible D gene is TRBD1 (5 bases). The CDR3 sequence is 15 residues long. CDR1 and CDR2 from the germline V gene are LGHDT and YNNKEL (reference sequence). Between the trimmed V and J ends, which lost 0 bases and 0 bases, there was a span of 9 bases. The CDR3 sequence is CASSQDPGRSYEQYF. DNA for the CDR3: TGTGCCAGCAGCCAAGATCCAGGGCGCTCCTACGAGCAGTACTTC.

The V and J genes are TRBV5-1 and TRBJ2-1; D remains unclear. Trimming took off 2 bases at V and 4 bases at J, with 16 bases between the two ends. CDR1 SGHRS and CDR2 YFSETQ come from the germline V gene. This CDR3 is built from 16 residues. The CDR3 DNA reads as TGCGCCAGCAGCTTTCCCAGTCTTACGACTTACAATGAGCAGTTCTTC. Encoded protein: CASSFPSLTTYNEQFF.

The chain recombines TRBV27 with TRBJ1-5, with TRBD1 matching 7 bases. The V gene's germline CDR1 is MNHEY and CDR2 SMNVEV (reference sequence). The CDR3 runs to 15 residues. V lost 5 bases and J lost 3; bases outside the gene matches: 7. CDR3 amino acids: CASSRSGTDNQPQHF. CDR3 nucleotide sequence: TGTGCCAGCAGTCGCTCCGGGACAGACAATCAGCCCCAGCATTTT.

The gene calls are TRBV19 and TRBJ2-1, with D tentatively TRBD2 (6 bases). Trimming pared 3 bases from V and 6 bases from J, leaving 21 bases between. The CDR3 is 17 residues long. Germline CDR1 reads LNHDA; CDR2 reads SQIVND (reference sequence). This CDR3 reads CASSILEVAAGRNEQFF. The CDR3 bases are TGTGCCAGTAGTATTTTGGAGGTAGCGGCCGGACGCAATGAGCAGTTCTTC. The full variable domain, its missing parts supplied by reference TRBV19 and TRBJ2-1, is DGGITQSPKYLFRKEGQNVTLSCEQNLNHDAMYWYRQDPGQGLRLIYYSQIVNDFQKGDIAEGYSVSREKKESFPLTVTSAQKNPTAFYLCASSILEVAAGRNEQFFGPGTRLTVL.

This clone was recorded at least ten times. The chain is built from TRBV7-9 and TRBJ1-1; D might be TRBD1 (6 bases). Germline V gives CDR1 SEHNR, CDR2 FQNEAQ (reference sequence). CDR3 length: 15 residues. Trimming pared 5 bases from V and 0 bases from J, leaving 13 bases between. CDR3 coding DNA: TGTGCCAGCAGCCGGGGGGGCCAGATGAACACTGAAGCTTTCTTT. It encodes CASSRGGQMNTEAFF.

The chain employs TRBV7-3 and TRBJ2-2; no clear D gene. The CDR3 covers 13 residues. The V gene lost 4 bases and the J gene lost 6 bases, with 9 bases spanning the gap. The germline V gene encodes CDR1 SGHTA and CDR2 FQGTGA. The CDR3 loop is CASSSYISGELFF. The CDR3 DNA sequence: TGTGCCAGCAGCTCTTACATATCCGGGGAGCTGTTTTTT.

The chain has TRBV5-1 and TRBJ1-1; D perhaps matches TRBD1 (5 bases). Germline loops: CDR1 SGHRS, CDR2 YFSETQ. The CDR3 extends over 14 amino acids. The V gene lost 0 bases and the J gene lost 4 bases, with 10 bases spanning the gap. The chain's CDR3 is CASSLEGRGTEAFF. For the CDR3, the DNA is TGCGCCAGCAGCTTGGAGGGGCGGGGCACTGAAGCTTTCTTT. Full variable domain (rest looked up from reference TRBV5-1 and TRBJ1-1): KAGVTQTPRYLIKTRGQQVTLSCSPISGHRSVSWYQQTPGQGLQFLFEYFSETQRNKGNFPGRFSGRQFSNSRSEMNVSTLELGDSALYLCASSLEGRGTEAFFGQGTRLTVV.

This clone was observed a few times. The rearrangement uses TRBV3-1 (or the pseudogene TRBV3-2) and TRBJ1-6, with 9 positions matching TRBD1. Germline loops: CDR1 LGHDT, CDR2 YNNKEL (reference sequence). The V gene end was trimmed by 5 bases and the J gene end by 10 bases; junction bases not matched to a gene: 9. This CDR3 spans 15 amino acids. The CDR3 spells CASSSAGTGISPLHF. CDR3 bases: TGTGCCAGCAGCTCCGCCGGGACAGGGATATCACCCCTCCACTTT.

There are many counts of this clone. V is TRBV7-3 and J is TRBJ2-5; the D is unclear. Germline V gene sequence: CDR1 SGHTA, CDR2 FQGTGA. Trimming pared 2 bases from V and 2 bases from J, leaving 6 bases between. This CDR3 has 13 residues. The CDR3 reads CASSLYGQETQYF. The CDR3 DNA reads as TGTGCCAGCAGCTTATACGGGCAAGAGACCCAGTACTTC.

The chain couples TRBV21-1 to TRBJ2-7; the D call of TRBD2 is as the table states it, not checked on the DNA. TRBV21-1 is classified as a pseudogene. There are 15 residues in the CDR3. The CDR3 DNA is TGTGCCAGCAGCTTAAGAGGGGGGGTGGTCGACGAGCAGTACTTC. As protein: CASSLRGGVVDEQYF.

The J gene is TRBJ1-5, the V gene TRBV25-1; a weak D match, TRBD1 (5 bases). The length of the CDR3 is 14 residues. Trimming took 4 bases from V and 1 from J, leaving 8 bases between them. Germline V CDR1 and CDR2: MGHDK, SYGVNS. The CDR3 protein is CASSVQGSNQPQHF. The CDR3 DNA reads TGTGCCAGCAGTGTTCAGGGAAGCAATCAGCCCCAGCATTTT.

The V gene is TRBV5-6, the J gene TRBJ2-3; TRBD2 aligns across 8 bases. J was trimmed by 15 bases and V by 2 bases; bases with no gene match: 11. Germline loops: CDR1 SGHDT, CDR2 YYEEEE. The length of the CDR3 is 13 residues. CDR3 amino acids: CASSFAGGPSRYF. As DNA, the CDR3 is TGTGCCAGCAGCTTTGCGGGAGGCCCCTCGCGATATTTT. Variable domain in full (rest from reference TRBV5-6 and TRBJ2-3): DAGVTQSPTHLIKTRGQQVTLRCSPKSGHDTVSWYQQALGQGPQFIFQYYEEEERQRGNFPDRFSGHQFPNYSSELNVNALLLGDSALYLCASSFAGGPSRYFGPGTRLTVL.

This chain connects TRBV3-1 (or the pseudogene TRBV3-2) to TRBJ2-5, with 8 bases lining up with TRBD2. The V segment lost 2 bases and the J segment 4 bases; nucleotides outside the gene matches: 6. This CDR3 has 15 amino acids. In germline, CDR1 is LGHDT, CDR2 YNNKEL (reference sequence). The CDR3 spells CASSQNSGAPETQYF. The CDR3 DNA sequence: TGTGCCAGCAGCCAAAATAGCGGGGCTCCAGAGACCCAGTACTTC.